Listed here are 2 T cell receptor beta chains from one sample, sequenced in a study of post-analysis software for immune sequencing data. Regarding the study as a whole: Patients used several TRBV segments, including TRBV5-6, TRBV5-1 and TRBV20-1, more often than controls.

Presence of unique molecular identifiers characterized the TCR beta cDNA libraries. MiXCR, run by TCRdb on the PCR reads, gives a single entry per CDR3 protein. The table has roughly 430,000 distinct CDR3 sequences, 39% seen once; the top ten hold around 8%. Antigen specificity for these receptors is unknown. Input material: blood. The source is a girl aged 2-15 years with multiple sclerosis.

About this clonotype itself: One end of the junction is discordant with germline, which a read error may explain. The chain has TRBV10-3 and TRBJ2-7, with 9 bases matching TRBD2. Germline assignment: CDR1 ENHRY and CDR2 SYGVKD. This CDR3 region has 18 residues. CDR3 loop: CAFSETSGATINLYEQYF. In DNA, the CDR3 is TGTGCCTTCAGTGAGACTAGCGGAGCGACTATAAATCTCTACGAGCAGTACTTC.

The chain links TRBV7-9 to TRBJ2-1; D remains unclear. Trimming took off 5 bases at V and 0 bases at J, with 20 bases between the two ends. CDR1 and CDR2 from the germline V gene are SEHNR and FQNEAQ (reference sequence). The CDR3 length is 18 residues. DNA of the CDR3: TGTGCCAGCAGCCCCCCTCTAATAGACGGCTACTCCTACAATGAGCAGTTCTTC. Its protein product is CASSPPLIDGYSYNEQFF.